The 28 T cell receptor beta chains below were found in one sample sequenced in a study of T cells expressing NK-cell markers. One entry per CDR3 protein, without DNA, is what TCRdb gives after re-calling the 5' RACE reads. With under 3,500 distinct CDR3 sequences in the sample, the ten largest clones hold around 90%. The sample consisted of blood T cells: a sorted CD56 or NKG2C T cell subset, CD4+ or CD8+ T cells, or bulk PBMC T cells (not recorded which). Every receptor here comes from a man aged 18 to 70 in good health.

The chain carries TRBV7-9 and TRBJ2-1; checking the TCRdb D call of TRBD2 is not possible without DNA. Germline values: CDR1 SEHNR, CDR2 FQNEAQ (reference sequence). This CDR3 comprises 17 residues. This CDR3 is CASRGTSGQPSYNEQFF.

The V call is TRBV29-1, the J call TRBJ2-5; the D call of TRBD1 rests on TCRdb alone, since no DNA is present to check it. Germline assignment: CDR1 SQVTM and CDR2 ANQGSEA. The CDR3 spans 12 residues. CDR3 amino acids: CSVEDRDETQYF.

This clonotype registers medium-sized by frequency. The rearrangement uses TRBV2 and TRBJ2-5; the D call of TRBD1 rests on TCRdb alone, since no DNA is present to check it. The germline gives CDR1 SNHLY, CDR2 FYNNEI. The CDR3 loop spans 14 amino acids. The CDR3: CASKQGGWGETQYF.

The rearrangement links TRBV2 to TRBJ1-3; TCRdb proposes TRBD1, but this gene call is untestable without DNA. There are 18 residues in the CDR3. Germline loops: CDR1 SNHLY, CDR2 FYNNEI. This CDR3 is CASSDSMAGTGAGNTIYF.

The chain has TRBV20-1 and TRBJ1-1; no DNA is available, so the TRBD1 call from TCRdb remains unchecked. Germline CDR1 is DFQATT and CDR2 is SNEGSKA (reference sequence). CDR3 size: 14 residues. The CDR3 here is CSAPLPGRGFGAFF.

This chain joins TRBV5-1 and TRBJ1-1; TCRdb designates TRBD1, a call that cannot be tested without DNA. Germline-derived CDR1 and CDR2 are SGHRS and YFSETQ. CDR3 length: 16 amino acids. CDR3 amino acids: CASSVTSTGGWGEAFF.

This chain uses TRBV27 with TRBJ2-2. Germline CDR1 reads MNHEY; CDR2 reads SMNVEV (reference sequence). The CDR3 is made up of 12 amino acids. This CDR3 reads CASSFPTGELFF.

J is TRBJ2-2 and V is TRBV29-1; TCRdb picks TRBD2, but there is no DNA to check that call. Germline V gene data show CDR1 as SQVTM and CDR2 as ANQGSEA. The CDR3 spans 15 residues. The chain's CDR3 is CSVEFRLGNTGELFF.

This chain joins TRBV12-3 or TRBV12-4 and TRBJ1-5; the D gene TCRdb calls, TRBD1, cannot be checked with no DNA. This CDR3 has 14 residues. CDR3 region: CASSFTGKDQPQHF.

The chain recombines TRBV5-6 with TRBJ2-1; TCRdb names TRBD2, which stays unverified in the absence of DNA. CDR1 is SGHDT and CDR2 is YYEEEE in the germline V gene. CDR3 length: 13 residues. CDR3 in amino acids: CASKGLAYNEQFF.

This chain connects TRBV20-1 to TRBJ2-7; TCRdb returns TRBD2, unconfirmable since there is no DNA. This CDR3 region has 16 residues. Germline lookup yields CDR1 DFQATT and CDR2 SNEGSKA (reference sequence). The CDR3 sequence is CSARGSTSGGSYEQYF.

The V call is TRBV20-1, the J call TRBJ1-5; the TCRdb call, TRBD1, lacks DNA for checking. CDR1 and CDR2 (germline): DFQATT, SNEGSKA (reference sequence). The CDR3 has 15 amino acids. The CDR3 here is CSARQPGQEYQPQHF.

CDR3 loop: CASSPLGETQYF. The chain couples TRBV18 to TRBJ2-5. Germline lookup yields CDR1 KGHSH and CDR2 LQKENI. This CDR3 is built from 12 residues.

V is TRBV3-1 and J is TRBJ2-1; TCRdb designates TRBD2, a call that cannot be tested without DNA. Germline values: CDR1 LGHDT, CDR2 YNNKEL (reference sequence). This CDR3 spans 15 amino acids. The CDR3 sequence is CASSLPSGGADEQFF.

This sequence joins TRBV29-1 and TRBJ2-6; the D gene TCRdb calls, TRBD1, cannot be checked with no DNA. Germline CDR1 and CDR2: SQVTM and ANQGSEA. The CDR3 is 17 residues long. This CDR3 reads CSVWLGGAASGANVLTF.

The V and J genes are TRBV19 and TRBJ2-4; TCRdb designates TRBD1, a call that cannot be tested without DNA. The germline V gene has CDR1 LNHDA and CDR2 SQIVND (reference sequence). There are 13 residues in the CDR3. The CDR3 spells CAAGGLAKNIQYF.

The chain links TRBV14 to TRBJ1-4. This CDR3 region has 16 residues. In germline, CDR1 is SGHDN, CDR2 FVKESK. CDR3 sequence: CASSRWIGRLNEKLFF.

The chain's CDR3 is CASSPPRQNNSPLHF. The chain joins TRBV4-1 to TRBJ1-6; TCRdb selects TRBD1, and the lack of DNA leaves this call unchecked. Germline CDR1 reads MGHRA; CDR2 reads YSYEKL. CDR3 size: 15 residues.

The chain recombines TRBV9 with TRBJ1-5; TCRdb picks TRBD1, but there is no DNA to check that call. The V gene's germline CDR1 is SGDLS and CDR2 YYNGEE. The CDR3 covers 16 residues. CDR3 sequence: CASSVGGSPGGEPQHF.

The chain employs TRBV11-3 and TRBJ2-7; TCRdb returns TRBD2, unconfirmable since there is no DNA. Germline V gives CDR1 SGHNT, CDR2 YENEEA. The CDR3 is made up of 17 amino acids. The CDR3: CASSLDLLAAGDYEQYF. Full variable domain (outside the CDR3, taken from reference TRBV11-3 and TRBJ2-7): EAGVVQSPRYKIIEKKQPVAFWCNPISGHNTLYWYLQNLGQGPELLIRYENEEAVDDSQLPKDRFSAERLKGVDSTLKIQPAELGDSAVYLCASSLDLLAAGDYEQYFGPGTRLTVT.

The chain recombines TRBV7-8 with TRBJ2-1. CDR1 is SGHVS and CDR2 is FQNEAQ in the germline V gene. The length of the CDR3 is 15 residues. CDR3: CASSLGSYSFNEQFF. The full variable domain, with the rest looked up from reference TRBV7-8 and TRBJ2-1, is GAGVSQSPRYKVAKRGQDVALRCDPISGHVSLFWYQQALGQGPEFLTYFQNEAQLDKSGLPSDRFFAERPEGSVSTLKIQRTQQEDSAVYLCASSLGSYSFNEQFFGPGTRLTVL.

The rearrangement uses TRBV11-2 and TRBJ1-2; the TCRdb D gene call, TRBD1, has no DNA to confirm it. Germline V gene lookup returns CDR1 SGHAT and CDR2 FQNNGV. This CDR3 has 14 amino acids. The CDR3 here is CASSLVGGFYGYTF.

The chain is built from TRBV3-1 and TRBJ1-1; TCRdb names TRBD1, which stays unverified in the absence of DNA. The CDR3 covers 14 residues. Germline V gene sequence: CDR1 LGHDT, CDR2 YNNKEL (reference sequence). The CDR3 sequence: CASSQGAGHTEAFF.

The CDR3 region is CSAVQSPTNEKLFF. The chain employs TRBV20-1 and TRBJ1-4. Germline CDR1 DFQATT, CDR2 SNEGSKA (reference sequence). This CDR3 contains 14 residues.

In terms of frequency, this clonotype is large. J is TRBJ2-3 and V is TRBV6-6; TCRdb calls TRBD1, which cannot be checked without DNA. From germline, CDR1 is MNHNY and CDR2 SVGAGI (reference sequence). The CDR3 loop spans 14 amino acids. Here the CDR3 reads CASMDRGLTDTQYF.

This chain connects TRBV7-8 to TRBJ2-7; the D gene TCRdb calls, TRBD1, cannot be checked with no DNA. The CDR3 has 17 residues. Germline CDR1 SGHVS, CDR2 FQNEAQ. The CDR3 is CASSFPNRTATGFEQYF. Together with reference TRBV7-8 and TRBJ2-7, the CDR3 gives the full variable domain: GAGVSQSPRYKVAKRGQDVALRCDPISGHVSLFWYQQALGQGPEFLTYFQNEAQLDKSGLPSDRFFAERPEGSVSTLKIQRTQQEDSAVYLCASSFPNRTATGFEQYFGPGTRLTVT.

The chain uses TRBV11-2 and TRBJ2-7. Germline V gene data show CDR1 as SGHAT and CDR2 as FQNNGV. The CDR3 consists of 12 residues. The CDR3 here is CASSLLSAEQYF. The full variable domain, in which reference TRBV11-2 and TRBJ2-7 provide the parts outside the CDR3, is EAGVAQSPRYKIIEKRQSVAFWCNPISGHATLYWYQQILGQGPKLLIQFQNNGVVDDSQLPKDRFSAERLKGVDSTLKIQPAKLEDSAVYLCASSLLSAEQYFGPGTRLTVT.

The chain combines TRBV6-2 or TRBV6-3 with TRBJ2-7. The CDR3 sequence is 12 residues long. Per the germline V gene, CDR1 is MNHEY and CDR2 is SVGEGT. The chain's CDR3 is CASSYWGYEQYF.